This record concerns one T cell receptor (beta chain) sequence. What it binds is not known. Clones were sequenced by immunoSEQ multiplex PCR, and TCRdb holds only the in-frame ones, with some missing. The sample records about 82,000 clones, around 82% being singletons. The CDR3 covers 13 residues. Per germline, CDR1 LGHNA and CDR2 YNFKEQ. Trimming removed 2 bases from V and 9 bases from J; junction bases left unmatched: 7. The data stem from a study of T cell responses to AZD1222 COVID-19 vaccine. Study findings and constraints: Reportedly, close to half of spike-specific TCRs are directed against unmutated variant regions. Spike-specific TCRs gained breadth and depth after people received two AZD1222 doses. The donors showed a predominance of white British ancestry and of females, with possible underestimation of clonal diversity.

Recipients boosted at about 4 weeks or about 12 weeks are pooled. The sequencing here drew on peripheral blood, taken 28 days after the second AZD1222 dose. The V gene is TRBV4-2, the J gene TRBJ2-7; 7 nucleotides agree with TRBD2. The source is an adult who received the AZD1222 COVID-19 vaccine. The CDR3 DNA sequence: TGTGCCAGCAGCCAATCGGTTCCGGGAGGGCAGTACTTC. Translation gives CASSQSVPGGQYF.